This T cell receptor beta chain was recovered during a study of radiation and T cells in renal cell carcinoma. Time point of the sample: baseline pretreatment blood. Treatment indicated: 15 Gy SBRT to primary tumor, nephrectomy 4 weeks later. Profiled with immunoSEQ multiplex PCR; TCRdb holds only in-frame clones, not every one. This repertoire shows tens of thousands of clones, more than 60% found once; its top ten account for more than 7%. The V gene end was trimmed by 6 bases and the J gene end by 8 bases; junction bases not matched to a gene: 12. The CDR3 loop spans 16 amino acids. CDR1 is LNHDA and CDR2 is SQIVND in the germline V gene (reference sequence).

The TCR was taken from a man between 60 and 75 years old with renal cell carcinoma. The sequences come from blood, collected from a patient whose treatment included radiotherapy and nephrectomy. The V gene is TRBV19, the J gene TRBJ1-6; TRBD1 aligns across 8 bases. CDR3 amino acids: CASSRPAGQGYSPLHF. DNA for the CDR3: TGTGCCAGTAGCCGACCCGCCGGACAGGGTTATTCACCCCTCCACTTT.